This T cell receptor beta chain was observed in a study of memory CD8 T cells in hepatitis C reinfection. Study context: HCV reinfection: RNA-positive following two negative tests at least 60 days apart. Peak reinfection samples were taken 3 to 8 weeks after detection.

Sequencing was performed with immunoSEQ multiplex PCR; in TCRdb, only in-frame clones are kept and a portion is missing. Of about 47,000 clones in the sample, over 75% were seen once. Indicated time point: peak reinfection, 3 to 8 weeks after reinfection detection. The sorted cells went straight to TCR sequencing with no prior in vitro expansion. Donors were people who inject drugs in the Montreal HEPCO cohort. Control naive CD8 T cells came from a couple of donors at all three reinfection time points. The V gene end was trimmed by 4 bases and the J gene end by 2 bases; junction bases not matched to a gene: 5. Germline V gene lookup returns CDR1 LGHNA and CDR2 YSLEER. The CDR3 is 15 residues long.

Sequencing was performed on naive CD8+ T cells sorted from blood. This sequence originates from a man between 18 and 29 years old with hepatitis C virus infection. The rearrangement uses TRBV4-3 and TRBJ2-3; TRBD2 aligns across 8 bases. CDR3 DNA sequence: TGCGCCAGCAGCCGTTCACTAGCGGTCACAGATACGCAGTATTTT. Translation gives CASSRSLAVTDTQYF.